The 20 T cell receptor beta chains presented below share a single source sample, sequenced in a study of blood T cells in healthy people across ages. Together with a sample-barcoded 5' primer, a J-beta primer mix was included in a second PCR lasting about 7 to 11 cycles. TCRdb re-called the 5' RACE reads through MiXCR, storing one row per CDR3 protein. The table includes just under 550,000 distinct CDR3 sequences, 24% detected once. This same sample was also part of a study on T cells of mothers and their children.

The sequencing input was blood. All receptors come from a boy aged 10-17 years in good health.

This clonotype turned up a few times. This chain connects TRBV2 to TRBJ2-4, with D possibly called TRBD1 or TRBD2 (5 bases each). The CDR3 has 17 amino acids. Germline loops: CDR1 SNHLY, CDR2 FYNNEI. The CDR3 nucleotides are TGTGCAGTCTTAGAGGGAAGGGGCCGGTCAAATAAAAACATTCAGTACTTC. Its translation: CAVLEGRGRSNKNIQYF.

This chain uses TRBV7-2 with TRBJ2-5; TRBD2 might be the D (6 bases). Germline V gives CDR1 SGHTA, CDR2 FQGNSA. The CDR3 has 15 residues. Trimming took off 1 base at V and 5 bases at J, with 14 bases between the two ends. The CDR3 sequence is CASSLGTSPLETQYF. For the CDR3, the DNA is TGTGCCAGCAGCTTAGGAACTAGCCCCCTCGAGACCCAGTACTTC. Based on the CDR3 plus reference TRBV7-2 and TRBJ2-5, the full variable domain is GAGVSQSPSNKVTEKGKDVELRCDPISGHTALYWYRQSLGQGLEFLIYFQGNSAPDKSGLPSDRFSAERTGGSVSTLTIQRTQQEDSAVYLCASSLGTSPLETQYFGPGTRLLVL.

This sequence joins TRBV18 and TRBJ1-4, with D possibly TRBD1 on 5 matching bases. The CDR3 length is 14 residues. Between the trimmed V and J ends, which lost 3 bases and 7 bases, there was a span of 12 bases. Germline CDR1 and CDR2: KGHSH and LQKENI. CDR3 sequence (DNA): TGTGCCAGCTCACCTGCGGACGGGGCTGAAAAACTGTTTTTT. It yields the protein CASSPADGAEKLFF.

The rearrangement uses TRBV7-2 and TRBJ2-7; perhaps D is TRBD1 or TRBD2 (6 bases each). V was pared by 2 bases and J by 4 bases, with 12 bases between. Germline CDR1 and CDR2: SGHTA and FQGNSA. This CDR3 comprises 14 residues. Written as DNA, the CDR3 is TGTGCCAGCAGCTTAATGGGGGGCCGGTACGAGCAGTACTTC. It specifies CASSLMGGRYEQYF. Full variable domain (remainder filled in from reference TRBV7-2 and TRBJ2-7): GAGVSQSPSNKVTEKGKDVELRCDPISGHTALYWYRQSLGQGLEFLIYFQGNSAPDKSGLPSDRFSAERTGGSVSTLTIQRTQQEDSAVYLCASSLMGGRYEQYFGPGTRLTVT.

The CDR3 is CATSAGTGRQPQHF. DNA of the CDR3: TGTGCCACCAGCGCCGGGACAGGGCGGCAGCCCCAGCATTTT. The chain links TRBV15 to TRBJ1-5, with 9 bases fitting TRBD1. CDR1 and CDR2 (germline): LNHNV, YYDKDF (reference sequence). CDR3 length equals 14 residues. V lost 5 bases, J lost 7 bases, and 6 bases stayed unmatched. Using reference TRBV15 and TRBJ1-5 for the parts outside the CDR3, the full variable domain is DAMVIQNPRYQVTQFGKPVTLSCSQTLNHNVMYWYQQKSSQAPKLLFHYYDKDFNNEADTPDNFQSRRPNTSFCFLDIRSPGLGDTAMYLCATSAGTGRQPQHFGDGTRLSIL.

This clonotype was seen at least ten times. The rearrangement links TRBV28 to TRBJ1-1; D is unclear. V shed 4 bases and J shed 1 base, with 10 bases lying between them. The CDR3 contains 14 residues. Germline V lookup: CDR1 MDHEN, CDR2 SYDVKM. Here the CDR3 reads CASSSRGRNTEAFF. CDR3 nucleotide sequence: TGTGCCAGCAGTTCCCGGGGTAGGAACACTGAAGCTTTCTTT.

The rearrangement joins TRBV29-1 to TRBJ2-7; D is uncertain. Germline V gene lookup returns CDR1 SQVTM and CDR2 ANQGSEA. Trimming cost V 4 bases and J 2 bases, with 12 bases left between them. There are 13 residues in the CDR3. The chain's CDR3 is CSVVQVNAYEQYF. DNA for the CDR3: TGCAGCGTTGTGCAGGTGAATGCCTACGAGCAGTACTTC.

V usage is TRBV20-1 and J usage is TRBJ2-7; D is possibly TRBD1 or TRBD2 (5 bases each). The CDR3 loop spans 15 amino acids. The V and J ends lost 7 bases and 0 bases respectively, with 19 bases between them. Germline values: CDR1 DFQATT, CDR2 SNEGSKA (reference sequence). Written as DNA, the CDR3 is TGCAGTGTCTCATTCCAGGGCACTAGCTCCTACGAGCAGTACTTC. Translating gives CSVSFQGTSSYEQYF.

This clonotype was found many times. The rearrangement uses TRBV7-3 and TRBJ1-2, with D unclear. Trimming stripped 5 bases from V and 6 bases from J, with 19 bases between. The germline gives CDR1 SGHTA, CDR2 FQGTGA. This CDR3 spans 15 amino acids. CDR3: CASSRSDSESNGYTF. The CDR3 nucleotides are TGTGCCAGCAGCCGATCAGATTCCGAGAGCAATGGCTACACCTTC.

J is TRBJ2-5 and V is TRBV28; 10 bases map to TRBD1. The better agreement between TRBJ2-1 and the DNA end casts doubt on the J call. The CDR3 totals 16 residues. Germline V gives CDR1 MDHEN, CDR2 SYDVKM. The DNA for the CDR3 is TGTGCCAGCAGTTCCCTCTGGACAGGGGGGGACAATGAGCAGTTCTTC. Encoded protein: CASSSLWTGGDNEQFF.

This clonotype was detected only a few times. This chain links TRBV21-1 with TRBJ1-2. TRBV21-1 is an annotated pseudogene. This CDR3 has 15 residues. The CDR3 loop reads CASSKGSWQSYGYTF. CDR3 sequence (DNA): TGTGCCAGCAGCAAAGGGAGTTGGCAGAGCTATGGCTACACCTTC.

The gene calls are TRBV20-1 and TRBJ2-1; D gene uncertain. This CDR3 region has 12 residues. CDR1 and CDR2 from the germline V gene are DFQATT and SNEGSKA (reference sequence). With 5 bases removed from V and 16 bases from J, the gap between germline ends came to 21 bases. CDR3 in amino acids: CSAGRRPLPGFF. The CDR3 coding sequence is TGCAGTGCTGGCAGGCGGCCCCTCCCAGGATTCTTC.

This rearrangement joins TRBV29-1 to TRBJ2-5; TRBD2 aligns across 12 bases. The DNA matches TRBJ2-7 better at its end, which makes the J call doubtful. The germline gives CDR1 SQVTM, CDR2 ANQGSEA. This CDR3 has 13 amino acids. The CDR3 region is CSGTSGNSYEQYF. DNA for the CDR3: TGCAGCGGGACTAGCGGGAATTCCTACGAGCAGTACTTC.

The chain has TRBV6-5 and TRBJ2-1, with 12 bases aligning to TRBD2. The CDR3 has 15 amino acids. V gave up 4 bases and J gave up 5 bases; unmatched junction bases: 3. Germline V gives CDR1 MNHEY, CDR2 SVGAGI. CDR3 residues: CASSLRTSGNNEQFF. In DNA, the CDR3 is TGTGCCAGCAGTTTGAGGACTAGCGGGAACAATGAGCAGTTCTTC.

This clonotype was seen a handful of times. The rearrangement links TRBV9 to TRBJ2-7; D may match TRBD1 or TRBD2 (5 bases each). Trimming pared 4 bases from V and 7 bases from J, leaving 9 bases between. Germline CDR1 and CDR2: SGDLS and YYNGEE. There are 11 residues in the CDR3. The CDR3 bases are TGTGCCAGCAGCCACTGGGGGGAGCAGTACTTC. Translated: CASSHWGEQYF.

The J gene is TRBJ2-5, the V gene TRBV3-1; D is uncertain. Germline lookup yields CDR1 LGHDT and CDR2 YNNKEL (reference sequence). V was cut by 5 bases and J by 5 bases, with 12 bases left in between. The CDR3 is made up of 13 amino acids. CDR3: CASSSPEGETQYF. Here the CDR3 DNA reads TGTGCCAGCAGCAGTCCAGAAGGGGAGACCCAGTACTTC.

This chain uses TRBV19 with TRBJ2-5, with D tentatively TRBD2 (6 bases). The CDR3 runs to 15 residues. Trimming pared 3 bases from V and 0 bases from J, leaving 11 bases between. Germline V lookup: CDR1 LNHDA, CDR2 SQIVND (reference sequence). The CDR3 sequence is CASSMDYLNQETQYF. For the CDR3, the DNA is TGTGCCAGTAGTATGGACTACCTGAACCAAGAGACCCAGTACTTC.

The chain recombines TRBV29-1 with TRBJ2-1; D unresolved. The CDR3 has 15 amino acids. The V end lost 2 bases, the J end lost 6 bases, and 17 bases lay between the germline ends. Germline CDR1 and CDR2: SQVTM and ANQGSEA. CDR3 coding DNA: TGCAGCGTTGAATCCGGCAGCCTAGACTCCAATGAGCAGTTCTTC. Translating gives CSVESGSLDSNEQFF.

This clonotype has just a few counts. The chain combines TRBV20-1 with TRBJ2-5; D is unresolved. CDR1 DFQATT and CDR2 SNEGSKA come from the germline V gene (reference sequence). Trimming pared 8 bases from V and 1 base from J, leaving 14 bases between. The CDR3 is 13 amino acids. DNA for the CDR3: TGCAGTCAAAACCGTGGGCCCCAAGAGACCCAGTACTTC. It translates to CSQNRGPQETQYF.

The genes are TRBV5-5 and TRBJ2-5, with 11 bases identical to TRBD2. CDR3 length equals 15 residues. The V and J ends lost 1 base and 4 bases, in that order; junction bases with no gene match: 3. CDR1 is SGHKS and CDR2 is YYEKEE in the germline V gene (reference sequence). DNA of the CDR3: TGTGCCAGCAGCTTGTTCACTAGCGGGGGAGAGACCCAGTACTTC. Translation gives CASSLFTSGGETQYF. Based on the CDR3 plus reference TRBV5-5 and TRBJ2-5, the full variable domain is DAGVTQSPTHLIKTRGQQVTLRCSPISGHKSVSWYQQVLGQGPQFIFQYYEKEERGRGNFPDRFSARQFPNYSSELNVNALLLGDSALYLCASSLFTSGGETQYFGPGTRLLVL.